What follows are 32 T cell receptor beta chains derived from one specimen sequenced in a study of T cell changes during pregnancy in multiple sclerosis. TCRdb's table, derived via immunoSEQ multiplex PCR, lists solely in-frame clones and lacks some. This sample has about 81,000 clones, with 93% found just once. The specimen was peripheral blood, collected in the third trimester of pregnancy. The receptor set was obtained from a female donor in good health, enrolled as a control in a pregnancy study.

CDR3 sequence (DNA): TGCGCCAGCAGCCCAGGGACAGGGACTATCAACACTGAAGCTTTCTTT. It yields the protein CASSPGTGTINTEAFF. The gene calls are TRBV5-1 and TRBJ1-1; 9 bases map to TRBD1. The CDR3 sequence is 16 residues long. Trimming took 4 bases from V and 2 from J; bases not matched to a gene: 9. Germline loops: CDR1 SGHRS, CDR2 YFSETQ.

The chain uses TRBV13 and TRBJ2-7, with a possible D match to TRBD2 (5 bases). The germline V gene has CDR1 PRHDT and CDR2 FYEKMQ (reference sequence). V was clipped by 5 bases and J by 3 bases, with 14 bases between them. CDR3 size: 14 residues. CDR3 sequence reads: CASSPTVRDYEQYF. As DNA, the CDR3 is TGTGCCAGCAGCCCGACCGTCCGGGACTACGAGCAGTACTTC.

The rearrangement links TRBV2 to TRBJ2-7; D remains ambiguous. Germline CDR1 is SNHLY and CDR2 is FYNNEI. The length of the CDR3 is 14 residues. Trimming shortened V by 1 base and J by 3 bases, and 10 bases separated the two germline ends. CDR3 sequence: CASSEGGLRYEQYF. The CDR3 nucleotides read TGTGCCAGCAGTGAAGGAGGTCTACGCTACGAGCAGTACTTC. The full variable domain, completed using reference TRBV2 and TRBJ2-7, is EPEVTQTPSHQVTQMGQEVILRCVPISNHLYFYWYRQILGQKVEFLVSFYNNEISEKSEIFDDQFSVERPDGSNFTLKIRSTKLEDSAMYFCASSEGGLRYEQYFGPGTRLTVT.

This CDR3 is CASSIGTGPTYEQYF. CDR3 DNA: TGTGCCAGTAGTATAGGCACAGGACCTACCTACGAGCAGTACTTC. The chain links TRBV19 to TRBJ2-7; a possible D gene is TRBD1 (5 bases). Germline CDR1 is LNHDA and CDR2 is SQIVND (reference sequence). V lost 1 base and J lost 2, with 12 bases in between. This CDR3 contains 15 residues.

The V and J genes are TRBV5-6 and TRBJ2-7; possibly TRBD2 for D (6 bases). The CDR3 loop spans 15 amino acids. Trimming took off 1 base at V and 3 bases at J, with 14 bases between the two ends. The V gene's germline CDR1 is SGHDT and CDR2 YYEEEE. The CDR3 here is CASSLSGTSDYEQYF. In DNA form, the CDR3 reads TGTGCCAGCAGCTTGTCCGGGACTTCAGACTACGAGCAGTACTTC.

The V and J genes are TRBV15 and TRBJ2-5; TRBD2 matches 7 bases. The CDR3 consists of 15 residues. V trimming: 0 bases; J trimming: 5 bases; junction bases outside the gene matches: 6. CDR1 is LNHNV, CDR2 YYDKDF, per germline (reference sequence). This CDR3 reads CATSRDGLAVETQYF. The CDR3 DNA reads TGTGCCACCAGCAGAGATGGTCTAGCGGTGGAGACCCAGTACTTC.

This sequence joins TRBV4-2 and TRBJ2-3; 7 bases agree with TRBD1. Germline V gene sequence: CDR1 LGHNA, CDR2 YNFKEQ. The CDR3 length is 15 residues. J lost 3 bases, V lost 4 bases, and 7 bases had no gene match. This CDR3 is CASSRRQGGTDTQYF. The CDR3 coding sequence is TGTGCCAGCAGCCGGAGACAGGGCGGGACAGATACGCAGTATTTT.

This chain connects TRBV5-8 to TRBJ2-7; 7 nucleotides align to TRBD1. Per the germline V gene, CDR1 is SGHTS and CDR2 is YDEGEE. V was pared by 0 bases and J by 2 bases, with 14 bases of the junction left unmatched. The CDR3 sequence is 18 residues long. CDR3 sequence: CASSLVSGNRGRAYEQYF. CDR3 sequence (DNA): TGTGCCAGCAGCTTGGTATCTGGCAACAGGGGTCGAGCCTACGAGCAGTACTTC. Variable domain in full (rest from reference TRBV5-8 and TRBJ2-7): EAGVTQSPTHLIKTRGQQATLRCSPISGHTSVYWYQQALGLGLQFLLWYDEGEERNRGNFPPRFSGRQFPNYSSELNVNALELEDSALYLCASSLVSGNRGRAYEQYFGPGTRLTVT.

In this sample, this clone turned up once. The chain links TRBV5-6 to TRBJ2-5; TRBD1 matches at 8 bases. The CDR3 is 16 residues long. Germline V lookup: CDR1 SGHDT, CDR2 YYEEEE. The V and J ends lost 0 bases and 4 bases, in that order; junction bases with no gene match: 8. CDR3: CASSLAGQGGGETQYF. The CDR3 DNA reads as TGTGCCAGCAGCTTGGCTGGACAGGGTGGAGGAGAGACCCAGTACTTC.

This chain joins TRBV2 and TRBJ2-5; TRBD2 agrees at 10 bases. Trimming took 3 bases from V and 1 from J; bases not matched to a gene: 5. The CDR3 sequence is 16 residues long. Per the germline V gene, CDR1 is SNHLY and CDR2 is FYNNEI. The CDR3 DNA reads TGTGCCAGCAGTGACCTAGCGGGGGTGCTCCAAGAGACCCAGTACTTC. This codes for CASSDLAGVLQETQYF.

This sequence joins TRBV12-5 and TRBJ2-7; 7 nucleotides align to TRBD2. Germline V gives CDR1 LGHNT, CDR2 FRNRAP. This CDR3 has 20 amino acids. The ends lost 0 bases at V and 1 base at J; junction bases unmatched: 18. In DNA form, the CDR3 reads TGTGCTAGTGGTTTGGTACTGGTTGGGGGGGAATATCCCAAATCCTACGAGCAGTACTTC. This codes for CASGLVLVGGEYPKSYEQYF.

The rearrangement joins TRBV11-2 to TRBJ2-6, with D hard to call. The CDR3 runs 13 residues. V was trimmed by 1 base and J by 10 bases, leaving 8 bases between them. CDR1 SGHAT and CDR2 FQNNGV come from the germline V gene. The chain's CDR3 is CASSLVYANVLTF. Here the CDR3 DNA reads TGTGCCAGCAGCTTAGTCTATGCTAACGTCCTGACTTTC.

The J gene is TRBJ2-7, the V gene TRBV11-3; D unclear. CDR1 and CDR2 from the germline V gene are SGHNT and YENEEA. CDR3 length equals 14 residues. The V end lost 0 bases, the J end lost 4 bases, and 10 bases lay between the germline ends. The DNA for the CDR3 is TGTGCCAGCAGCTTAGATGGAGACCCGTACGAGCAGTACTTC. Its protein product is CASSLDGDPYEQYF. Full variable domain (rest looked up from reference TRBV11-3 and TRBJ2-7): EAGVVQSPRYKIIEKKQPVAFWCNPISGHNTLYWYLQNLGQGPELLIRYENEEAVDDSQLPKDRFSAERLKGVDSTLKIQPAELGDSAVYLCASSLDGDPYEQYFGPGTRLTVT.

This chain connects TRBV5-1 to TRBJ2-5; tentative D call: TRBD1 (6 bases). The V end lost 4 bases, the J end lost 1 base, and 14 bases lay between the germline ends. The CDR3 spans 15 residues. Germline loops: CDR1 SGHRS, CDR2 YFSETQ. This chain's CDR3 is CASSAFGQPQETQYF. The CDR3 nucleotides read TGCGCCAGCAGCGCCTTTGGACAGCCCCAAGAGACCCAGTACTTC.

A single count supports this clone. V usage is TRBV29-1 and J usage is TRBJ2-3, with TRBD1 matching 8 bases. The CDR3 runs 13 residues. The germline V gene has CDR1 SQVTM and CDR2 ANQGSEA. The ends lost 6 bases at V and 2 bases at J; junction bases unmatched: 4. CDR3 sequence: CSVDRGHTDTQYF. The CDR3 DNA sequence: TGCAGCGTAGACAGGGGCCACACAGATACGCAGTATTTT.

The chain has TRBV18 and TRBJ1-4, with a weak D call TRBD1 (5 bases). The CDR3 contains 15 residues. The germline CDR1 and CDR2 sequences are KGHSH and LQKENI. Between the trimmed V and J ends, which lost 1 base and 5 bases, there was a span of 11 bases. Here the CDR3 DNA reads TGTGCCAGCTCACCACGGGGCATGGGGAATGAAAAACTGTTTTTT. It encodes CASSPRGMGNEKLFF.

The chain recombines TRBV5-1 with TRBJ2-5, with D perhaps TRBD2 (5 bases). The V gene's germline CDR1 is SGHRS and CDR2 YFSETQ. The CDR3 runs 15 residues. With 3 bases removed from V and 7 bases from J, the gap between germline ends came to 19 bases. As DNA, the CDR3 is TGCGCCAGCAGCTCGGAGGAGGCGCGGACCACGACCCAGTACTTC. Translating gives CASSSEEARTTTQYF.

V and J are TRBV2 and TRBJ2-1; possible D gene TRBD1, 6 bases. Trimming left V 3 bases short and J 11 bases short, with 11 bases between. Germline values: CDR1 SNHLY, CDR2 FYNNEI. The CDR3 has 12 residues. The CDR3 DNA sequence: TGTGCCAGCAGTGAGAACAGGGAGAAGCAGTTCTTC. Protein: CASSENREKQFF.

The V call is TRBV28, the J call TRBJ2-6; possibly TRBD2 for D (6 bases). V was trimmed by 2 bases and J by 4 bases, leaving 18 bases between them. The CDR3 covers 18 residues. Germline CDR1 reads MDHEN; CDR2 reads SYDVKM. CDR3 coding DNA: TGTGCCAGCAGTTTACGCCCAGGAGGGACCGGCGGGGCCAACGTCCTGACTTTC. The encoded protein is CASSLRPGGTGGANVLTF.

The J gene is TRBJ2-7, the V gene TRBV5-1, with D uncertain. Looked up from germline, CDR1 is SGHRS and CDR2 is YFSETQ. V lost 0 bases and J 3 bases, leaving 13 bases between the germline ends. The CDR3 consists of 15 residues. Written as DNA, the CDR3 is TGCGCCAGCAGCTTGGGGTCCGGCAGGAACTACGAGCAGTACTTC. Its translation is CASSLGSGRNYEQYF.

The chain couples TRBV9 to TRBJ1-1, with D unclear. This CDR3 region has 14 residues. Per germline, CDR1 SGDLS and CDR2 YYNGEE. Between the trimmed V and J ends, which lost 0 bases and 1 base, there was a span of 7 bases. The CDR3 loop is CASSVGARNTEAFF. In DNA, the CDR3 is TGTGCCAGCAGCGTAGGAGCGAGGAACACTGAAGCTTTCTTT.

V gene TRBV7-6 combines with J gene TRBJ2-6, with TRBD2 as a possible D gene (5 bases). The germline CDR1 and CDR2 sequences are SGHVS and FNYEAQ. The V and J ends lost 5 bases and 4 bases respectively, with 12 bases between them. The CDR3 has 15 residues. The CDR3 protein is CASSPGIEGANVLTF. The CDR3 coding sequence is TGTGCCAGCAGCCCCGGGATCGAAGGGGCCAACGTCCTGACTTTC.

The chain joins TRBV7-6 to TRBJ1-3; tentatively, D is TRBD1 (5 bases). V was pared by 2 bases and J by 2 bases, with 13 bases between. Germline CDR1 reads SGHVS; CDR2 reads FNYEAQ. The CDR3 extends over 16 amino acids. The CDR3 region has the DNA TGTGCCAGCAGCTTAAATGCAGGGTCACCTGGAAACACCATATATTTT. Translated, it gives CASSLNAGSPGNTIYF.

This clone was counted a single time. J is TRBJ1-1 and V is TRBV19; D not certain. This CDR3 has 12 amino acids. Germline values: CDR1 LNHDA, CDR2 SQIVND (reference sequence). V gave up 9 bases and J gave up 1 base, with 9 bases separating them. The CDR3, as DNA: TGTGCCAGCAAAACAGCGAACACTGAAGCTTTCTTT. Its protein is CASKTANTEAFF.

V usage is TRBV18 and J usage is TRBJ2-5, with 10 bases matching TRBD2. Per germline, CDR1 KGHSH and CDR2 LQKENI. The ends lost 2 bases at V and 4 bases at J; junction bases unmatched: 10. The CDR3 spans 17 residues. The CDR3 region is CASSPMMLAGVGETQYF. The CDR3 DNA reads TGTGCCAGCTCACCAATGATGCTAGCGGGAGTCGGAGAGACCCAGTACTTC.

This CDR3 is CASSMTGVGGELFF. CDR3 sequence (DNA): TGCGCCAGCAGTATGACGGGAGTTGGCGGGGAGCTGTTTTTT. The chain uses TRBV10-2 and TRBJ2-2, with D possibly TRBD2 on 6 matching bases. This CDR3 is built from 14 residues. Looked up from germline, CDR1 is WSHSY and CDR2 is SAAADI. With 5 bases removed from V and 7 bases from J, the gap between germline ends came to 14 bases.

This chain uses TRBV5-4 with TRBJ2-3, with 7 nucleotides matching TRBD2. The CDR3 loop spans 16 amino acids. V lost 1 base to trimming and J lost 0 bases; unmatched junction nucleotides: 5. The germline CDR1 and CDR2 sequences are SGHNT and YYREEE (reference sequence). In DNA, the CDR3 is TGTGCCAGCAGCTTGAGGGCTAGCGGTAGCACAGATACGCAGTATTTT. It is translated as CASSLRASGSTDTQYF.

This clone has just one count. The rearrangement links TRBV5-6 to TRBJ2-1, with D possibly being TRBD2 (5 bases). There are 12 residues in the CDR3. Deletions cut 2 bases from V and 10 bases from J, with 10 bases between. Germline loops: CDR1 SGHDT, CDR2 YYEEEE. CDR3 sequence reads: CASSLGGREQFF. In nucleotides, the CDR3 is TGTGCCAGCAGCTTAGGAGGTCGGGAGCAGTTCTTC.

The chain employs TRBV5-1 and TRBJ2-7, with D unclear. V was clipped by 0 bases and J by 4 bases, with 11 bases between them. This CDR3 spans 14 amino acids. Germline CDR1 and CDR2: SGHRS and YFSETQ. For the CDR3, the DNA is TGCGCCAGCAGCTTGGAGCCCCCGTGGTACGAGCAGTACTTC. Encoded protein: CASSLEPPWYEQYF.

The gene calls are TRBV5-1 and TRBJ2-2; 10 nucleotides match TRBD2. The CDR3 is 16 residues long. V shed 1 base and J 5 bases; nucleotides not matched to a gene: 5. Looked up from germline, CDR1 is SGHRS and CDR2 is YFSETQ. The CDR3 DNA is TGCGCCAGCAGCTTGTCAGCGGGAGGGGTTACCGGGGAGCTGTTTTTT. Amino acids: CASSLSAGGVTGELFF.

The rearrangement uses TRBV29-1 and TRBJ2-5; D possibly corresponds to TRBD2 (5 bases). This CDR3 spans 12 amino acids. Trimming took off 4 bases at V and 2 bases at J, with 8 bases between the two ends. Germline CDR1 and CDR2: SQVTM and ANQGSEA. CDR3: CSVGRGQETQYF. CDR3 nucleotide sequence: TGCAGCGTTGGCCGGGGTCAAGAGACCCAGTACTTC.

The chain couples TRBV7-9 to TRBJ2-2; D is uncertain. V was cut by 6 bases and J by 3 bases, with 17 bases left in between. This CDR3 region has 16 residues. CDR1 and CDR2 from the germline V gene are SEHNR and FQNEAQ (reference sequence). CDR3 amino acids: CASSKSASLDTGELFF. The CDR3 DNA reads TGTGCCAGCAGTAAGAGCGCGTCCCTGGACACCGGGGAGCTGTTTTTT.